The clone carrying this T cell receptor beta chain has more than one count but fewer than ten. Its antigen is undetermined. The sample comes from a study of identical twins. TCRdb reanalysed the 5' RACE reads using MiXCR and keeps one entry per CDR3 protein. The sample holds 450,000 to 600,000 distinct CDR3 sequences, about 20% seen once. Findings of the study overall: Out-of-frame sharing of TCR alpha in monozygotic twins was underestimated by models. Twins' excess sharing was less marked for out-of-frame beta sequences. Zero-insertion results could be subject to partial confounding by invariant MAIT and iNKT cells. Reduced insertions were recorded for abundant cord blood beta clonotypes, with no such pattern in memory repertoires.

The sample also formed part of further work on yellow fever vaccine responses in identical twins.

This sequence was found in a woman aged 18 to 35 in good health. Sequenced input: CD4+ T cells sorted from blood.

Written as DNA, the CDR3 is TGCAGTGCTAGAGATGTCCAGGCCTGGAATGAGCAGTTCTTC. Its protein is CSARDVQAWNEQFF. The rearrangement uses TRBV20-1 and TRBJ2-1, with D unresolved. Trimming shortened V by 0 bases and J by 7 bases, and 13 bases separated the two germline ends. In germline, CDR1 is DFQATT, CDR2 SNEGSKA (reference sequence). The length of the CDR3 is 14 residues.